This TCR beta chain was obtained from a study of identical twins. This clonotype was seen ten or more times. The germline gives CDR1 DFQATT, CDR2 SNEGSKA (reference sequence). Trimming took off 0 bases at V and 2 bases at J, with 8 bases between the two ends. The CDR3 loop spans 14 amino acids. Template switching created a universal primer site, and the cDNA included unique molecular identifiers. TCRdb itself ran the 5' RACE reads through MiXCR, one entry per CDR3 protein. The sample lists 210,000 or so distinct CDR3 sequences, around 15% occurring once. These data were also filed under a second study, of T cells expressing NK-cell markers. That paper states: Investigators obtained TCR beta repertoires from sorted CD3+CD56+NKG2C+, CD3+CD56+NKG2C- and CD3+CD56-NKG2C+ T cells. CD8+ T cells in six or seven donors included dominant NKG2C+ clonotypes at about 1.0-7.0%. A handful of donors likewise had their CD3+CD56-NKG2C+ fraction led by these clonotypes.

Sequenced input: CD8+ T cells sorted from blood. The TCR sequence derives from a woman between 18 and 29 years old in good health. This sequence joins TRBV20-1 and TRBJ2-1; D is unresolved. The CDR3, as DNA: TGCAGTGCTAGAGACCCCACCGCCTACAATGAGCAGTTCTTC. It yields the protein CSARDPTAYNEQFF.